These 16 T cell receptor beta chains were sequenced from one sample in a study of blood T cell repertoires in COVID-19. Only in-frame clones appear in the TCRdb table, and some are missing; sequencing was by immunoSEQ multiplex PCR. This repertoire shows fewer than 250,000 clones, roughly nine tenths found once; its top ten account for roughly 10%. Sequencing was done on a sample of PBMCs or T cells enriched from blood (not recorded which). The receptors stem from a young man who had recovered from COVID-19.

The chain has TRBV9 and TRBJ2-1, with D perhaps TRBD1 (6 bases). V lost 5 bases and J 7 bases, leaving 19 bases between the germline ends. Germline V gene data show CDR1 as SGDLS and CDR2 as YYNGEE. The CDR3 is made up of 15 amino acids. The CDR3 is CASSNLGGIVNEQFF. In DNA, the CDR3 is TGTGCCAGCAGTAATCTAGGGGGTATCGTAAATGAGCAGTTCTTC.

The gene calls are TRBV29-1 and TRBJ2-7; D is possibly TRBD2 (9 bases). CDR3 size: 12 residues. The V gene's germline CDR1 is SQVTM and CDR2 ANQGSEA. Trimming removed 5 bases from V and 6 bases from J, with 14 bases in between. The CDR3 region is CSVSSGTGEQYF. CDR3 nucleotides: TGCAGCGTTTCTAGCGGGACAGGCGAGCAGTACTTC.

The chain employs TRBV19 and TRBJ2-3; TRBD1 matches at 9 bases. V dropped 10 bases and J dropped 5; count of bases not matched to a gene: 7. The V gene's germline CDR1 is LNHDA and CDR2 SQIVND (reference sequence). This CDR3 contains 13 residues. The CDR3 DNA is TGTGCCATAGGTGACAGGGGGGGAGATACGCAGTATTTT. Residues: CAIGDRGGDTQYF.

This clone was recorded once. The chain carries TRBV15 and TRBJ2-2; D is uncertain. Germline loops: CDR1 LNHNV, CDR2 YYDKDF (reference sequence). The V end was cut by 6 bases, the J end by 3 bases, with 11 bases between. CDR3 length: 14 residues. The CDR3 nucleotides read TGTGCCACCAGTCAACAGTGGGACACCGGGGAGCTGTTTTTT. Its protein is CATSQQWDTGELFF.

J is TRBJ2-1 and V is TRBV5-4; 11 nucleotides match TRBD2. Germline V gives CDR1 SGHNT, CDR2 YYREEE (reference sequence). J lost 12 bases, V lost 1 base, and 9 bases had no gene match. CDR3 length: 15 amino acids. CDR3 coding DNA: TGTGCCAGCAGCTTGACTAGCGGGGGTACAATGAGGCAGTTCTTC. This sequence encodes CASSLTSGGTMRQFF. The full variable domain, with the rest looked up from reference TRBV5-4 and TRBJ2-1, is ETGVTQSPTHLIKTRGQQVTLRCSSQSGHNTVSWYQQALGQGPQFIFQYYREEENGRGNFPPRFSGLQFPNYSSELNVNALELDDSALYLCASSLTSGGTMRQFFGPGTRLTVL.

The J gene is TRBJ2-1, the V gene TRBV12-5; D is undetermined. Germline V gene data show CDR1 as LGHNT and CDR2 as FRNRAP. This CDR3 has 14 amino acids. The germline V and J ends were trimmed by 1 base and 2 bases, with 6 bases remaining between them. The CDR3 spells CASGLGETYNEQFF. The CDR3 nucleotides are TGTGCTAGTGGTTTGGGAGAAACCTACAATGAGCAGTTCTTC.

In this sample, this clone turned up a few times. The chain employs TRBV2 and TRBJ2-7, with a weak D call TRBD2 (7 bases). The CDR3 contains 16 residues. The germline V gene has CDR1 SNHLY and CDR2 FYNNEI. Trimming cost V 4 bases and J 4 bases, with 20 bases left between them. The CDR3 DNA follows: TGTGCCAGCAGTGGTCTGCAGGGGCGGGAGCAGTACGAGCAGTACTTC. It specifies CASSGLQGREQYEQYF.

On this clone: At one end the junction does not follow the germline gene, possibly because of a read error. The same CDR3 can be traced to other DNA sequences in this sample. The chain recombines TRBV10-3 with TRBJ2-5, with 8 bases aligning to TRBD2. The CDR3 is 14 amino acids. Germline V gene sequence: CDR1 ENHRY, CDR2 SYGVKD. This CDR3 reads CATGPPGGAETQYF. CDR3 DNA sequence: TGCGCCACGGGGCCACCGGGAGGGGCAGAGACCCAGTACTTC.

Worth noting for this clone: The same CDR3 arises from other DNA sequences in this sample as well. V and J are TRBV5-5 and TRBJ1-5, with a weak D call TRBD1 (5 bases). This CDR3 has 15 residues. Trimming took off 3 bases at V and 0 bases at J, with 10 bases between the two ends. The germline V gene has CDR1 SGHKS and CDR2 YYEKEE (reference sequence). The CDR3 DNA reads TGTGCCAGCAGCTCTACAGGTAATAGCAATCAGCCCCAGCATTTT. Residues: CASSSTGNSNQPQHF.

This chain joins TRBV5-1 and TRBJ2-7, with D possibly matching TRBD2 (7 bases). The CDR3 covers 15 residues. The ends were cut back, 3 bases at V and 2 bases at J, with 15 bases in the middle. Germline V gene lookup returns CDR1 SGHRS and CDR2 YFSETQ. CDR3 residues: CASSSPRGDTYEQYF. DNA for the CDR3: TGCGCCAGCAGCTCCCCACGGGGGGACACCTACGAGCAGTACTTC.

V is TRBV13 and J is TRBJ2-5; D not certain. Germline CDR1 reads PRHDT; CDR2 reads FYEKMQ (reference sequence). V lost 0 bases to trimming and J lost 6 bases, with 8 bases between them. The CDR3 is 13 amino acids. The CDR3 bases are TGTGCCAGCAGCTTAGGCCTTGGGCAGACCCAGTACTTC. It translates to CASSLGLGQTQYF.

The rearrangement joins TRBV18 to TRBJ1-2, with D possibly being TRBD1 (6 bases). This CDR3 is built from 14 residues. Per germline, CDR1 KGHSH and CDR2 LQKENI. The ends were cut back, 0 bases at V and 8 bases at J, with 13 bases in the middle. The CDR3: CASSPPWGRLGYTF. In DNA form, the CDR3 reads TGTGCCAGCTCACCACCTTGGGGGCGGTTAGGCTACACCTTC.

The V call is TRBV27, the J call TRBJ2-3; TRBD2 aligns across 12 bases. The CDR3 loop spans 18 amino acids. V lost 7 bases to trimming and J lost 2 bases; unmatched junction nucleotides: 13. Per the germline V gene, CDR1 is MNHEY and CDR2 is SMNVEV (reference sequence). The CDR3 DNA sequence: TGTGCCAGCACCCTACTGACTAGCGGGGGAGACGCCACAGATACGCAGTATTTT. It specifies CASTLLTSGGDATDTQYF.

The chain joins TRBV20-1 to TRBJ2-2; no clear D. Between the trimmed V and J ends, which lost 3 bases and 1 base, there was a span of 9 bases. This CDR3 has 14 amino acids. In germline, CDR1 is DFQATT, CDR2 SNEGSKA (reference sequence). The CDR3 nucleotides read TGCAGTGCTAGTCTCGGGTTGAACACCGGGGAGCTGTTTTTT. Its translation: CSASLGLNTGELFF.

V usage is TRBV5-1 and J usage is TRBJ2-3; TRBD2 aligns across 14 bases. This CDR3 has 17 residues. Germline CDR1 and CDR2: SGHRS and YFSETQ. J lost 6 bases, V lost 2 bases, and 8 bases had no gene match. Here the CDR3 DNA reads TGCGCCAGCAGCTTCTTGTCGGGACTAGCGGGGGCGGATACGCAGTATTTT. It yields the protein CASSFLSGLAGADTQYF.

The rearrangement uses TRBV4-1 and TRBJ1-2; 11 bases are a match to TRBD1. The germline CDR1 and CDR2 sequences are MGHRA and YSYEKL. With V trimmed by 0 bases and J by 6 bases, 3 bases remained unmatched. The CDR3 sequence is 15 residues long. The CDR3 spells CASSQDSDRGHGYTF. CDR3 in DNA: TGCGCCAGCAGCCAAGATTCGGACAGGGGGCATGGCTACACCTTC.